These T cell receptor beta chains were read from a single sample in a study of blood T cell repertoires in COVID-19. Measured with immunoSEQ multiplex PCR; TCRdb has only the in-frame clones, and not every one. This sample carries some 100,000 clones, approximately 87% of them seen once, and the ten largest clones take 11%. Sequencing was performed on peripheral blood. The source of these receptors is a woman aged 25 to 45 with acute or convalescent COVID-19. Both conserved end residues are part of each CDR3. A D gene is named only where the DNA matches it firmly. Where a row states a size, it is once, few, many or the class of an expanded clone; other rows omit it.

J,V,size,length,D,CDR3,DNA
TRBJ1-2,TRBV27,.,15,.,CASSESGLGNYGYTF,TGTGCCAGCAGTGAGTCGGGGTTGGGTAACTATGGCTACACCTTC
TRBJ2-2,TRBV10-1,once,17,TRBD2,CASSESPSGGAVGELFF,TGCGCCAGCAGTGAGTCCCCCAGCGGGGGGGCGGTCGGGGAGCTGTTTTTT
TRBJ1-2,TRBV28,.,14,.,CASSLLMRIGGYTF,TGTGCCAGCAGTCTCCTAATGAGGATTGGTGGCTACACCTTC
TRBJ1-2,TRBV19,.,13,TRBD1,CATWDRLNYGYTF,TGTGCCACCTGGGACAGGCTTAACTATGGCTACACCTTC
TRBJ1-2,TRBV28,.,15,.,CASSSPRVSRWGYTF,TGTGCCAGCAGTTCCCCCCGGGTCTCACGTTGGGGCTACACCTTC
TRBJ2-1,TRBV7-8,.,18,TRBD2,CASSLMGLAGATYNEQFF,TGTGCCAGCAGCTTAATGGGACTAGCGGGAGCTACCTACAATGAGCAGTTCTTC
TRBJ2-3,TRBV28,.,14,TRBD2,CASTKGLDTDTQYF,TGTGCCAGCACGAAAGGACTAGACACAGATACGCAGTATTTT
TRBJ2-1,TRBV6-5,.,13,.,CARTSTTTNEQFF,TGTGCCAGGACCTCGACTACTACCAATGAGCAGTTCTTC
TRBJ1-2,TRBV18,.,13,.,CASSPNGVQGYTF,TGTGCCAGCTCACCAAACGGGGTACAGGGCTACACCTTC
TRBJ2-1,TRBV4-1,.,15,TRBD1,CASSQDRGSYNEQFF,TGCGCCAGCAGCCAAGACAGGGGGTCCTACAATGAGCAGTTCTTC
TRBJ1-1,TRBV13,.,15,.,CASSSRGNGHTEAFF,TGTGCCAGCAGCTCCAGAGGGAACGGACACACTGAAGCTTTCTTT
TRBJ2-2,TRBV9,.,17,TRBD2,CASSSRRVAGALGELFF,TGTGCCAGCAGCTCCCGCCGGGTAGCGGGGGCTCTCGGGGAGCTGTTTTTT
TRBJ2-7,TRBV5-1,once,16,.,CASSPAGRGPPYEQYF,TGCGCCAGCAGCCCGGCCGGGCGGGGGCCTCCCTACGAGCAGTACTTC
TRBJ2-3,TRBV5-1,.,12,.,CASSTDTDTQYF,TGCGCCAGCAGCACAGACACAGATACGCAGTATTTT
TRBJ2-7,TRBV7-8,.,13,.,CASSFLSSYEQYF,TGTGCCAGCAGCTTCCTGAGCTCCTACGAGCAGTACTTC
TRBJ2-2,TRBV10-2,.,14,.,CASRVAKNTGELFF,TGCGCCAGCAGGGTGGCCAAGAACACCGGGGAGCTGTTTTTT
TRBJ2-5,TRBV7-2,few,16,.,CASSFRPGAWGETQYF,TGTGCCAGCAGCTTCCGCCCTGGGGCCTGGGGAGAGACCCAGTACTTC
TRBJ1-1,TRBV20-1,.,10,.,CSARDIEAFF,TGCAGTGCTAGAGACATCGAAGCTTTCTTT
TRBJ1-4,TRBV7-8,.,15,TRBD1,CASSLVTGGDEKLFF,TGTGCCAGCAGCTTAGTTACAGGGGGCGATGAAAAACTGTTTTTT
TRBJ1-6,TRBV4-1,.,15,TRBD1,CASSQVGTAGSPLHF,TGCGCCAGCAGCCAAGTAGGGACAGCAGGTTCACCCCTCCACTTT
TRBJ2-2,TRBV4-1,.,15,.,CASSHSKGDTGELFF,TGCGCCAGCAGCCACTCTAAAGGGGACACCGGGGAGCTGTTTTTT
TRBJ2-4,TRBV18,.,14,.,CASSPSGSKNIQYF,TGTGCCAGCTCACCGTCCGGGAGTAAAAACATTCAGTACTTC
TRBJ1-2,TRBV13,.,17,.,CASSSRGTRRGGYGYTF,TGTGCCAGCAGCTCGCGAGGGACCAGGAGGGGAGGCTATGGCTACACCTTC
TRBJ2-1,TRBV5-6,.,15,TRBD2,CASSSGLAGFNEQFF,TGTGCCAGCAGCTCCGGACTAGCGGGTTTCAATGAGCAGTTCTTC
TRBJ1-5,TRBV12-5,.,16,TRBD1,CASGPKDRGPNQPQHF,TGTGCTAGTGGTCCTAAGGACAGGGGGCCCAATCAGCCCCAGCATTTT
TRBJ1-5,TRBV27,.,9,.,CATPGPQHF,TGTGCCACCCCGGGGCCCCAGCATTTT
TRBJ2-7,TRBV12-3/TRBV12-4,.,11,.,CASSPLYEQYF,TGTGCCAGCAGCCCTCTCTACGAGCAGTACTTC
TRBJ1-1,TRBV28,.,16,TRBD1,CAIRTGELGLGTEAFF,TGTGCCATACGGACAGGGGAGTTGGGGCTGGGTACTGAAGCTTTCTTT
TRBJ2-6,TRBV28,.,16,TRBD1,CASKGDRFFGANVLTF,TGTGCCAGCAAAGGGGACAGGTTTTTTGGGGCCAACGTCCTGACTTTC
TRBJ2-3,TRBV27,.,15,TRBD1,CASSYRQGWADTQYF,TGTGCCAGCAGTTACCGACAGGGGTGGGCAGATACGCAGTATTTT
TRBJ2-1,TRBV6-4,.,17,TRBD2,CASSDSEGGGEVNEQFF,TGTGCCAGCAGTGACTCTGAAGGCGGGGGGGAAGTCAATGAGCAGTTCTTC
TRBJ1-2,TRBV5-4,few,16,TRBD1,CASSAQGAITENGYTF,TGTGCCAGCAGCGCTCAGGGGGCGATAACGGAGAATGGCTACACCTTC
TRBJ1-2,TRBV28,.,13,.,CASRAGQFYGYTF,TGTGCCAGCAGGGCAGGGCAGTTTTATGGCTACACCTTC
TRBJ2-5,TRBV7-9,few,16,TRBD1,CASSLTGGDGRETQYF,TGTGCCAGCAGCCTCACAGGGGGCGACGGCCGAGAGACCCAGTACTTC
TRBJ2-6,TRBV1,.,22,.,CTSSNLGLPNVDSYSGANVLTF,TGCACCAGCAGTAACCTGGGACTGCCAAACGTCGATAGCTATTCTGGGGCCAACGTCCTGACTTTC
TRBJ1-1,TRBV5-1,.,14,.,CASRQGAPAAEAFF,TGCGCCAGCAGGCAAGGGGCCCCGGCGGCTGAAGCTTTCTTT
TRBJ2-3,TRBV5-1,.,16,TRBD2,CASRLTSGGPRDTQYF,TGCGCCAGCAGGTTAACTAGCGGGGGGCCACGGGATACGCAGTATTTT
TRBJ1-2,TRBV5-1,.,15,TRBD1,CASSLVQGPNYGYTF,TGCGCCAGCAGCTTGGTACAGGGGCCTAACTATGGCTACACCTTC
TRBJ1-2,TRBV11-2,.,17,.,CASSSTWRQKDNYGYTF,TGTGCCAGCAGCTCAACCTGGAGACAGAAAGATAACTATGGCTACACCTTC
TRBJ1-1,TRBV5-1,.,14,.,CASSLLDMNTEAFF,TGCGCCAGCAGCTTGTTGGACATGAACACTGAAGCTTTCTTT
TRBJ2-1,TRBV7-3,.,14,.,CASSLGLPSDEQFF,TGTGCCAGCAGCTTGGGACTTCCCTCGGATGAGCAGTTCTTC
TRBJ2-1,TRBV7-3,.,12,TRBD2,CASSSGGAQQFF,TGTGCCAGCAGCTCCGGGGGGGCGCAGCAGTTCTTC
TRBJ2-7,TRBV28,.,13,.,CASSPLALYEQYF,TGTGCCAGCAGCCCCCTCGCGCTCTACGAGCAGTACTTC
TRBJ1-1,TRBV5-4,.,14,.,CASSLGGQYTEAFF,TGTGCCAGCAGCTTGGGGGGGCAGTACACTGAAGCTTTCTTT
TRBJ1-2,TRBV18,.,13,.,CASSGGQIYGYTF,TGTGCCAGCTCAGGCGGACAGATCTATGGCTACACCTTC
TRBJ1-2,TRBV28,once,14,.,CASSLAGDRYGYTF,TGTGCCAGCAGTCTTGCAGGGGATAGGTATGGCTACACCTTC
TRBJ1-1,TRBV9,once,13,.,CASSRHQGTEAFF,TGTGCCAGCAGCAGACACCAGGGGACTGAAGCTTTCTTT
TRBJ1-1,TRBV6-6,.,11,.,CASSYADEAFF,TGTGCCAGCAGTTACGCAGATGAAGCTTTCTTT
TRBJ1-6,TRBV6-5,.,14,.,CASSRQGVNSPLHF,TGTGCCAGCAGTAGACAAGGGGTTAATTCACCCCTCCACTTT
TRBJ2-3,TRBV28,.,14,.,CASSFSSRTDTQYF,TGTGCCAGCAGTTTCTCCAGTCGCACAGATACGCAGTATTTT
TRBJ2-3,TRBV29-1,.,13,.,CSLGVGAADTQYF,TGCAGCTTAGGTGTGGGGGCCGCAGATACGCAGTATTTT
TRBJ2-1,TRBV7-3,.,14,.,CASSPTGYDNEQFF,TGTGCCAGCAGCCCGACAGGATATGACAATGAGCAGTTCTTC
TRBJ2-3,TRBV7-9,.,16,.,CASSLEEAGDYDTQYF,TGTGCCAGCAGCTTAGAAGAGGCAGGGGATTACGATACGCAGTATTTT
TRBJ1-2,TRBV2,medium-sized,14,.,CASSEASGTYGYTF,TGTGCCAGCAGTGAAGCGTCAGGGACATATGGCTACACCTTC
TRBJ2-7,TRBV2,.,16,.,CASSEDRGDRSYEQYF,TGTGCCAGCAGTGAAGACCGCGGGGACCGCTCCTACGAGCAGTACTTC
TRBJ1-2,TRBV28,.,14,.,CASSLQGAIYGYTF,TGTGCCAGCAGTTTACAAGGGGCGATCTATGGCTACACCTTC
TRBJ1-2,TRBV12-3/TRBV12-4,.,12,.,CASSFFPYGYTF,TGTGCCAGCAGTTTCTTTCCCTATGGCTACACCTTC
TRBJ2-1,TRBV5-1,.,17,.,CASRYSPGGLPYNEQFF,TGCGCCAGCAGATATTCCCCCGGGGGGCTCCCCTACAATGAGCAGTTCTTC
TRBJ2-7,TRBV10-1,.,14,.,CASSEDSRGDEQYF,TGCGCCAGCAGTGAGGACAGCCGTGGGGACGAGCAGTACTTC